The present T cell receptor (beta chain) was sequenced within a study of shared clonotypes between healthy human individuals. Across the study: Per-donor plates numbered three CD4 naive, three CD4 memory, two CD8 naive and one CD8 memory.

Some clones are missing from TCRdb's copy, which holds only in-frame ones; the method was immunoSEQ multiplex PCR. The sample contains about 330,000 clones, over 75% of which appear only once. Germline V CDR1 and CDR2: SGHVS, FQNEAQ. Trimming removed 8 bases at V and 2 bases at J, with 14 bases between. The CDR3 is 14 residues long. The J gene is TRBJ2-3, the V gene TRBV7-8; maybe TRBD2 (6 bases). Sequenced material: memory CD8+ T cells sorted from blood. Subset described: CD45RO+ cells pooled with CCR7-negative TemRA cells. This receptor was obtained from a man aged 18-30 years in good health. The CDR3 nucleotides read TGTGCCAGCTACCTGGAGGGCCACACAGATACGCAGTATTTT. It specifies CASYLEGHTDTQYF.